These T cell receptor beta chains were read from a single sample in a study of cytomegalovirus exposure and HLA in healthy donors. The table came from immunoSEQ multiplex PCR; TCRdb's copy has only in-frame clones and leaves some out. The table lists fewer than 250,000 clones, 78% of them singletons. Sequenced input: PBMCs. These receptor sequences come from a woman aged 30 to 39 in good health and CMV-seropositive. The CDR3 runs from the conserved cysteine through the conserved F or W. D genes are given only for firm matches. Where a row states a size, it is once, few, many or the class of an expanded clone; other rows omit it.

DNA,CDR3,D,J,V,size
TGTGCCAGTAGTATAGGGACACCGACCGATACGCAGTATTTT,CASSIGTPTDTQYF,.,TRBJ2-3,TRBV19,.
TGTGCCAGCAGCCCAGGAGGGGGCAATCAGCCCCAGCATTTT,CASSPGGGNQPQHF,.,TRBJ1-5,TRBV4-2,.
TGTGCCAGCAGTCCCGTCGGCGGGGACGCCTACGAGCAGTACTTC,CASSPVGGDAYEQYF,.,TRBJ2-7,TRBV27,.
TGTGCCATCAGTGGGGGACTAGCGGGAGGGTACGAGCAGTACTTC,CAISGGLAGGYEQYF,TRBD2,TRBJ2-7,TRBV10-3,few
TGTGCCAGCAGTTACCGACAGGGGTTGGAAGAGACCCAGTACTTC,CASSYRQGLEETQYF,TRBD1,TRBJ2-5,TRBV6-6,.
TGTGCCAGCAGCCCACCCAACCAACTAGCGGGAGAAGATACGCAGTATTTT,CASSPPNQLAGEDTQYF,TRBD2,TRBJ2-3,TRBV7-9,once
TGTGCCAGCAGCTTGGAGCTCACCGGGGAGCTGTTTTTT,CASSLELTGELFF,.,TRBJ2-2,TRBV5-4,.
TGCGCCAGCAGCCGACAGGGCCTCTCTGGAAACACCATATATTTT,CASSRQGLSGNTIYF,TRBD1,TRBJ1-3,TRBV4-1,.
TGTGCCAGCAGTTCCCCGGGACTGTTGAAGTCCTATGGCTACACCTTC,CASSSPGLLKSYGYTF,.,TRBJ1-2,TRBV28,.
TGTGCCAGCAGCTCAGGGGTTCGGAAAGAAAAACTGTTTTTT,CASSSGVRKEKLFF,.,TRBJ1-4,TRBV11-3,few
TGTGCCAGCAGTACGTACAGGGGGATTAATGAAAAACTGTTTTTT,CASSTYRGINEKLFF,TRBD1,TRBJ1-4,TRBV27,.
TGTGCCAGCAGCTTAGGTTATACGGGAGACTCCTACGAGCAGTACTTC,CASSLGYTGDSYEQYF,.,TRBJ2-7,TRBV11-2,few
TGTGCCAGCAGCTCAGGGCCTAATGAAAAACTGTTTTTT,CASSSGPNEKLFF,.,TRBJ1-4,TRBV5-4,.
TGTGCCAGTAGTGACAGGGGCTACGAGCAGTACTTC,CASSDRGYEQYF,TRBD1,TRBJ2-7,TRBV19,once
TGTGCCAGCAGCTTGACAGGGGTCAATTCACCCCTCCACTTT,CASSLTGVNSPLHF,TRBD1,TRBJ1-6,TRBV5-6,.
TGCGCCAGCAGCCGGGGGGAGACCCAGTACTTC,CASSRGETQYF,.,TRBJ2-5,TRBV5-1,.
TGTGCCAGCAGCCAACGCCAAAAGGCGCACTACCCCTACAATGAGCAGTTCTTC,CASSQRQKAHYPYNEQFF,.,TRBJ2-1,TRBV4-2,.
TGCGCCAGCAGCCTGGGGGGTTTTGGCACAGATACGCAGTATTTT,CASSLGGFGTDTQYF,.,TRBJ2-3,TRBV4-1,.
TGTGCCAGCAGCCGCTTGGGCGGGGGTCAAGAGACCCAGTACTTC,CASSRLGGGQETQYF,TRBD2,TRBJ2-5,TRBV5-5,.
TGTGCCTGGATGACAGGGGGCTCCTATAATTCACCCCTCCACTTT,CAWMTGGSYNSPLHF,TRBD1,TRBJ1-6,TRBV30,few
TGTGCCAGCAGCCCAGTTCAGGGGTTCAGCACTGAAGCTTTCTTT,CASSPVQGFSTEAFF,.,TRBJ1-1,TRBV6-5,.
TGTGCCAGCAGCCAAGGCGGGGGGGGGAATGAGCAGTTCTTC,CASSQGGGGNEQFF,TRBD2,TRBJ2-1,TRBV14,.
TGTGCCAGTAGGCCGGGACAGCTCACAGATACGCAGTATTTT,CASRPGQLTDTQYF,TRBD1,TRBJ2-3,TRBV19,few
TGCGCCAGCAGCTTGGAAGATGGAGGGACGGAGACCCAGTACTTC,CASSLEDGGTETQYF,.,TRBJ2-5,TRBV5-1,.
TGTGCCAGCGCCGGGGTCAGTCAGGCGTTCTTC,CASAGVSQAFF,.,TRBJ2-1,TRBV6-1,few
TGTGCCAGCGGGGACAGGTTAAAATTTGCGGGAGGGGCCCAGTACTTC,CASGDRLKFAGGAQYF,.,TRBJ2-5,TRBV7-8,.
TGCGCCAGCAGCTTGGAGTTCGGGGGAGCCTACGAGCAGTACTTC,CASSLEFGGAYEQYF,.,TRBJ2-7,TRBV5-1,once
TGTGCCAGCAGTTCCCGGGACACCACGTTGGATACGCAGTATTTT,CASSSRDTTLDTQYF,.,TRBJ2-3,TRBV28,.
TGCGCCAGCAGCCAGAGGGGCGTACTAGCGCCTACAGGGGAGCAGTACTTC,CASSQRGVLAPTGEQYF,.,TRBJ2-7,TRBV4-1,.
TGTGCCAGCAGCTTAGAGCGGTATGGCTACACCTTC,CASSLERYGYTF,.,TRBJ1-2,TRBV11-2,.
TGTGCCATTGGGACGACAGGGGAACATCAGCCCCAGCATTTT,CAIGTTGEHQPQHF,TRBD1,TRBJ1-5,TRBV10-3,few
TGTGCCACCAGCATACCCCGGAGCGTCTCTGGAAACACCATATATTTT,CATSIPRSVSGNTIYF,.,TRBJ1-3,TRBV15,.
TGTGCCAGTAGAGCGGTGGGAAGGGAAAGGGCCTCTGGAAACACCATATATTTT,CASRAVGRERASGNTIYF,.,TRBJ1-3,TRBV19,.
TGTGCCACCAGCAGAGAACGCGGTCAGCCCCAGCATTTT,CATSRERGQPQHF,.,TRBJ1-5,TRBV15,once
TGTGCCAGCAGCGCCCTTAGCCCACATAACGGTGATACGCAGTATTTT,CASSALSPHNGDTQYF,.,TRBJ2-3,TRBV2,.
TGTGCCTGGAGTGTAGGGGAAGGGTCGGGTGAAGCTTTCTTT,CAWSVGEGSGEAFF,.,TRBJ1-1,TRBV30,few
TGTGCCAGCAACGGCGCCAACACGAGGGGGGCCAACGTCCTGACTTTC,CASNGANTRGANVLTF,.,TRBJ2-6,TRBV28,.
TGTGCCAGCAGTCACCCTGGTCGGGAGACCCAGTACTTC,CASSHPGRETQYF,.,TRBJ2-5,TRBV6-5,.
TGCGCCAGCAGCTTGATAGCAACGAACACCGGGGAGCTGTTTTTT,CASSLIATNTGELFF,.,TRBJ2-2,TRBV5-1,once
TGTGCCAGCAGCTTAGTCCCCCTCGTGTATGGCTACACCTTC,CASSLVPLVYGYTF,.,TRBJ1-2,TRBV11-2,.
TGTGCCATCAGTGCCGCGACCGGGACAGGGTTGTACGAGCAGTACTTC,CAISAATGTGLYEQYF,TRBD1,TRBJ2-7,TRBV10-3,.